This T cell receptor beta chain was documented in a study of OX40 agonist ivuxolimab in advanced cancers. Looking at the study overall: Administration of intravenous ivuxolimab to patients occurred every 2 weeks at 0.01 to 10 mg/kg.

Findings of the study overall: Among some nonresponders, normalized T-cell clonal expansion was also low.

On this clone: The target antigen is unknown.

V lost 1 base to trimming and J lost 0 bases, with 10 bases between them. The CDR3 sequence is 15 residues long. Per the germline V gene, CDR1 is SGHKS and CDR2 is YYEKEE (reference sequence). Libraries were prepared by immunoSEQ multiplex PCR; TCRdb keeps only in-frame clonotypes and omits some of them. The top ten hold under 0.75% of the sample, which has 50,000 to 65,000 clones, 88% seen once. This TCR was recovered from an adult with an advanced solid tumor such as melanoma, head and neck, liver or kidney cancer. The source material was CD4+ or CD8+ T cells sorted from blood, sampled in a trial of the OX40 agonist ivuxolimab. This chain uses TRBV5-5 with TRBJ1-1, with D unclear. Written as DNA, the CDR3 is TGTGCCAGCAGCTTGACCGCCACGCTGAACACTGAAGCTTTCTTT. Residues: CASSLTATLNTEAFF.